Presented here are 19 T cell receptor beta chains from one specimen sequenced in a study of control samples from healthy donors and cancer patients. The repertoire was sequenced with immunoSEQ multiplex PCR; TCRdb's copy has only in-frame clones and lacks some. Among over 200,000 clones listed, roughly 80% were seen once. Sequenced: PBMCs. Receptors originate from a woman in her fifties or sixties with lung cancer.

The chain joins TRBV7-9 to TRBJ2-1; 9 bases are shared with TRBD1. From germline, CDR1 is SEHNR and CDR2 FQNEAQ (reference sequence). The CDR3 runs to 14 residues. The V gene end was trimmed by 4 bases and the J gene end by 5 bases; junction bases not matched to a gene: 3. The CDR3 DNA sequence: TGTGCCAGCAGCTCACACAGGGGGCACAATGAGCAGTTCTTC. Its protein is CASSSHRGHNEQFF.

This clone was detected a few times. The CDR3 sequence: CASSPNRDDEQFF. The CDR3, as DNA: TGTGCCAGCAGCCCCAACAGGGATGATGAGCAGTTCTTC. This rearrangement joins TRBV7-3 to TRBJ2-1, with a possible D match to TRBD1 (6 bases). Germline V CDR1 and CDR2: SGHTA, FQGTGA. V dropped 5 bases and J dropped 8 bases, with 13 bases sitting between them. CDR3 length: 13 residues.

The chain is built from TRBV28 and TRBJ1-5, with D hard to call. V shed 2 bases and J shed 5 bases, with 7 bases lying between them. The CDR3 runs to 13 residues. From germline, CDR1 is MDHEN and CDR2 SYDVKM. DNA of the CDR3: TGTGCCAGCAGTTTAATCGCGGATCAGCCCCAGCATTTT. It yields the protein CASSLIADQPQHF.

The genes are TRBV5-1 and TRBJ2-7; unclear D gene. The CDR3 consists of 15 residues. The germline CDR1 and CDR2 sequences are SGHRS and YFSETQ. V dropped 0 bases and J dropped 5 bases, with 15 bases sitting between them. The DNA for the CDR3 is TGCGCCAGCAGCTTGGGCCCCGGGCTCTTGGACGAGCAGTACTTC. Residues: CASSLGPGLLDEQYF.

The sample holds a few counts of this clone. The J gene is TRBJ2-3, the V gene TRBV5-1; D might be TRBD2 (5 bases). CDR1 and CDR2 from the germline V gene are SGHRS and YFSETQ. Trimming took off 5 bases at V and 6 bases at J, with 13 bases between the two ends. CDR3 length: 13 amino acids. The CDR3 DNA reads as TGCGCCAGCAGTGACGGATCGGGGGATACGCAGTATTTT. Residues: CASSDGSGDTQYF.

The chain carries TRBV5-6 and TRBJ1-5, with no clear D. V was pared by 4 bases and J by 5 bases, with 16 bases between. This CDR3 contains 15 residues. Germline values: CDR1 SGHDT, CDR2 YYEEEE. This CDR3 reads CASSRGASAYQPQHF. Here the CDR3 DNA reads TGTGCCAGCAGCCGTGGCGCCTCGGCCTATCAGCCCCAGCATTTT.

The V call is TRBV30, the J call TRBJ2-7, with D uncertain. The CDR3 loop spans 13 amino acids. Between the trimmed V and J ends, which lost 1 base and 3 bases, there was a span of 10 bases. Germline loops: CDR1 GTSNPN, CDR2 SVGIG (reference sequence). CDR3 sequence reads: CAWSGYYDYEQYF. CDR3 in DNA: TGTGCCTGGAGTGGTTACTACGACTACGAGCAGTACTTC.

The V call is TRBV6-5, the J call TRBJ1-2, with D perhaps TRBD1 (5 bases). The CDR3 has 14 amino acids. The germline gives CDR1 MNHEY, CDR2 SVGAGI. V shed 2 bases and J shed 6 bases, with 13 bases lying between them. The CDR3 spells CASSYTQGRHGYTF. The CDR3 DNA sequence: TGTGCCAGCAGTTACACGCAGGGTAGGCATGGCTACACCTTC.

The chain couples TRBV10-3 to TRBJ2-7; possible D gene TRBD2, 5 bases. The V gene lost 2 bases and the J gene lost 7 bases, with 18 bases spanning the gap. This CDR3 comprises 15 residues. CDR1 ENHRY and CDR2 SYGVKD come from the germline V gene. The CDR3 loop reads CAISEATGSRGEQYF. CDR3 nucleotide sequence: TGTGCCATCAGTGAGGCCACGGGATCCCGGGGAGAGCAGTACTTC.

The chain has TRBV9 and TRBJ2-3; D is possibly TRBD2 (5 bases). There are 17 residues in the CDR3. The V end was cut by 0 bases, the J end by 0 bases, with 14 bases between. The germline gives CDR1 SGDLS, CDR2 YYNGEE. The CDR3, as DNA: TGTGCCAGCAGCGTAGCTTTCGCGGGCGCTAGCACAGATACGCAGTATTTT. Translation: CASSVAFAGASTDTQYF.

The V gene is TRBV2, the J gene TRBJ1-1, with no clear D. V dropped 3 bases and J dropped 3 bases, with 5 bases sitting between them. The CDR3 totals 12 residues. Germline assignment: CDR1 SNHLY and CDR2 FYNNEI. CDR3 sequence reads: CASSDPHTEAFF. CDR3 DNA: TGTGCCAGCAGTGACCCCCACACTGAAGCTTTCTTT.

CDR3: CASSLDLGFSYNEQFF. CDR3 bases: TGTGCCAGCAGCTTAGACCTAGGCTTCTCCTACAATGAGCAGTTCTTC. V and J are TRBV11-2 and TRBJ2-1; D gene uncertain. The germline V gene encodes CDR1 SGHAT and CDR2 FQNNGV. The V gene lost 0 bases and the J gene lost 0 bases, with 9 bases spanning the gap. The CDR3 contains 16 residues.

The chain uses TRBV6-4 and TRBJ2-2; the D is unclear. Germline V lookup: CDR1 MRHNA, CDR2 SNTAGT. V was pared by 5 bases and J by 7 bases, with 17 bases between. There are 15 residues in the CDR3. CDR3 residues: CASSIRAVDGGELFF. Here the CDR3 DNA reads TGTGCCAGCAGTATAAGGGCTGTCGACGGCGGGGAGCTGTTTTTT.

CDR3 DNA sequence: TGTGCCAGCTCACCTTCCGGGACAGGGGGTTACGAGCAGTACTTC. Translating it yields CASSPSGTGGYEQYF. The chain combines TRBV18 with TRBJ2-7; 11 bases fit TRBD1. This CDR3 is built from 15 residues. V lost 3 bases to trimming and J lost 4 bases; unmatched junction nucleotides: 5. Germline V gene lookup returns CDR1 KGHSH and CDR2 LQKENI.

This clone was counted once. J is TRBJ2-7 and V is TRBV18, with TRBD1 identical over 8 bases. J gave up 1 base and V 4 bases, and 6 bases lay outside the gene matches. The CDR3 loop spans 15 amino acids. Germline CDR1 is KGHSH and CDR2 is LQKENI. CDR3 nucleotide sequence: TGTGCCAGCTCACGAACAGGGGGTGTTTCCTACGAGCAGTACTTC. It translates to CASSRTGGVSYEQYF.

This clone was detected only once. J is TRBJ2-5 and V is TRBV3-1 (or the pseudogene TRBV3-2); TRBD2 matches 9 bases. The CDR3 sequence is 14 residues long. From germline, CDR1 is LGHDT and CDR2 YNNKEL (reference sequence). The V segment lost 4 bases and the J segment 5 bases; nucleotides outside the gene matches: 5. The DNA for the CDR3 is TGTGCCAGCAGCCCCGTAGCGGGGGACGAGACCCAGTACTTC. Encoded protein: CASSPVAGDETQYF.

The chain employs TRBV28 and TRBJ2-5; TRBD2 is a possible D gene (5 bases). From germline, CDR1 is MDHEN and CDR2 SYDVKM. This CDR3 has 15 residues. Trimming stripped 2 bases from V and 5 bases from J, with 15 bases between. This chain's CDR3 is CASSLGGQSGETQYF. CDR3 nucleotides: TGTGCCAGCAGTTTAGGCGGCCAGAGCGGTGAGACCCAGTACTTC.

This sequence joins TRBV5-1 and TRBJ2-3; TRBD2 matches 10 bases. Germline CDR1 reads SGHRS; CDR2 reads YFSETQ. The ends lost 0 bases at V and 3 bases at J; junction bases unmatched: 4. This CDR3 spans 16 amino acids. Written as DNA, the CDR3 is TGCGCCAGCAGCTTGGCCAGGACTAGCGGTACAGATACGCAGTATTTT. Amino acid sequence: CASSLARTSGTDTQYF.

This clone showed up many times. This sequence joins TRBV3-1 (or the pseudogene TRBV3-2) and TRBJ2-1; no definite D call. Germline CDR1 LGHDT, CDR2 YNNKEL (reference sequence). V was clipped by 0 bases and J by 9 bases, with 9 bases between them. The CDR3 extends over 13 amino acids. Written as DNA, the CDR3 is TGTGCCAGCAGCCAAGATGATCGAAGTGAGCAGTTCTTC. Residues: CASSQDDRSEQFF.